This T cell receptor beta chain was recovered during a study of early T cells in non-severe SARS-CoV-2 infection. This clonotype has only a few counts. TCRdb used MiXCR to reprocess the 5' RACE reads, holding one entry per CDR3 protein. The sample contains about 25,000 distinct CDR3 sequences, less than 4.5% of which appear only once. Germline loops: CDR1 KGHDR, CDR2 SFDVKD. CDR3 length: 17 residues. With V trimmed by 2 bases and J by 2 bases, 5 bases remained unmatched. This chain joins TRBV24-1 and TRBJ2-6; TRBD2 matches at 7 bases. The sequenced sample consisted of whole blood. The sequence was collected from an adult who was a healthcare worker with PCR-confirmed SARS-CoV-2 infection or an uninfected control (not recorded which). The CDR3 region is CATSDWDTSAGANVLTF. CDR3 sequence (DNA): TGTGCCACCAGTGATTGGGATACTAGCGCTGGGGCCAACGTCCTGACTTTC.